These 4 T cell receptor beta chains were all obtained from the same sample, sequenced in a study of blood T cells in healthy people across ages (dated by TCRdb to 2014 to 2015). The receptor library was made with 5' RACE. Sequenced on an Illumina HiSeq 2500. A second PCR of about 7 to 12 cycles was run with a J-beta primer mix and a sample-barcoded 5' primer. TCRdb reprocessed the public reads (quality trimming at Q25 with fastp, clone calling with MiXCR) and kept in-frame beta chains. Rows with a matching CDR3 protein are joined into one entry that keeps the most common DNA and genes. For this sample there are 1.5 million to 1.9 million distinct CDR3 sequences; roughly two fifths appear just once. The ten largest account for over 3.5% of the sample. Sequenced: blood. The receptors stem from a woman aged 18-29 years in good health.

This clonotype was detected only a few times. The chain has TRBV7-9 and TRBJ1-2, with unresolved D. Germline CDR1 and CDR2: SEHNR and FQNEAQ (reference sequence). The CDR3 is 16 residues long. The germline V and J ends were trimmed by 5 bases and 6 bases, with 22 bases remaining between them. The CDR3 DNA follows: TGTGCCAGCAGCCTATCGGAGCTCACCCGGGCACATGGCTACACCTTC. Protein: CASSLSELTRAHGYTF.

The CDR3 region is CASSKAGTGEDNEQFF. The CDR3 nucleotides read TGTGCCAGCAGCAAAGCCGGGACAGGGGAAGACAATGAGCAGTTCTTC. The chain carries TRBV21-1 and TRBJ2-1; the table's D call, TRBD1, has no DNA check behind it. TRBV21-1 is flagged as a pseudogene. The CDR3 covers 16 residues.

The chain joins TRBV12-3 or TRBV12-4 to TRBJ2-4, with D uncertain. The V end was cut by 1 base, the J end by 0 bases, with 13 bases between. The CDR3 consists of 17 residues. CDR3 sequence reads: CASSLVRGSLAKNIQYF. The CDR3 nucleotides are TGTGCCAGCAGTTTAGTCAGAGGCAGCCTAGCCAAAAACATTCAGTACTTC.

V is TRBV27 and J is TRBJ2-1; 9 bases are a match to TRBD1. Per the germline V gene, CDR1 is MNHEY and CDR2 is SMNVEV (reference sequence). The trim removed 7 bases at V and 2 bases at J, leaving 9 bases unmatched. This CDR3 is built from 16 residues. CDR3 region: CASNPGQGLTYNEQFF. CDR3 bases: TGTGCCAGCAACCCAGGACAGGGGTTGACCTACAATGAGCAGTTCTTC.